This TCR beta chain derives from a study of molecular identifiers for immune sequencing clone quantification. Trimming removed 2 bases from V and 7 bases from J; junction bases left unmatched: 5. The CDR3 has 13 amino acids. Germline loops: CDR1 SGHAT, CDR2 FQNNGV. This clonotype was observed a few times. The antigen remains undetermined. Sorted naive CD8 T cells, roughly 19,000 to 1,100,000, were sequenced from 10%, 30% or 50% RNA. The authors sorted naive CD8 T cells as CD8+CD4-CCR7+CD45RA+. General study results and limits: Jurkat TCR RNA spiked in from one cell could reportedly be detected among 1 million or so naive cells.

From the PCR reads, TCRdb called clonotypes with MiXCR, one entry per CDR3 protein. The sample shows a few hundred thousand distinct CDR3 sequences, 20% to 25% of them seen only once. J is TRBJ2-7 and V is TRBV11-2; the match to TRBD1 covers 7 bases. The source of this sequence is a human donor in good health. Some libraries in this study had Jurkat cell RNA spiked in. The sequenced sample was naive CD8+ T cells from blood, with Jurkat cell RNA spiked in. The sample's subset: FACS-sorted CD8+CD4-CCR7+CD45RA+ naive T cells. The CDR3 nucleotides are TGTGCCAGCAGCTTACAGGGGGTAGGGGAGCAGTACTTC. It encodes CASSLQGVGEQYF.